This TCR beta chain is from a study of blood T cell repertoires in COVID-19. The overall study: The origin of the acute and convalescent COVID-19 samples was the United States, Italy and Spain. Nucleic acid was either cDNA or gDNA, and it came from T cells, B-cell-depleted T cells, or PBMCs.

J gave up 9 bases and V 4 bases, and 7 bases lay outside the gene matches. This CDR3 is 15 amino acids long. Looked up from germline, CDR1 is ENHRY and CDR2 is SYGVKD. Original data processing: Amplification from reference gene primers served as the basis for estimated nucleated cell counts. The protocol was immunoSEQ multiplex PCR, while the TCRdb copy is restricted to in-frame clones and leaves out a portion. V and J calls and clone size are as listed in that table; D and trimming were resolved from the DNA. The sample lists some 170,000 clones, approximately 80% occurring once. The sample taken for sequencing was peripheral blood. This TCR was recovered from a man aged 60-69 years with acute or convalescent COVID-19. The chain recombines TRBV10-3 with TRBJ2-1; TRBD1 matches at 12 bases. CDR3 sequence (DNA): TGTGCCATCAGTGTGGGACAGGGGGCAGGAAGTGAGCAGTTCTTC. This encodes CAISVGQGAGSEQFF.